Listed below are T cell receptor beta chains from one sample, sequenced in a study of T cells in Graves' hyperthyroidism and ophthalmopathy. Via MiXCR, TCRdb re-called the multiplex PCR reads, giving one row per CDR3 protein. The sample shows about 260,000 distinct CDR3 sequences, less than 20% of them seen only once. Sequenced material: blood. The receptors were sampled from a woman between 18 and 30 years old with Graves' ophthalmopathy. Both conserved end residues are part of each CDR3. Each record gives: D gene, clone size, J gene, V gene, CDR3 protein, CDR3 DNA. D genes are given only for firm matches. Not every row has a clone size; where given, it reads once, few, many or a size class.

>TRBD2|many|TRBJ2-1|TRBV11-2
CASSYPPGLGGYNEQFF
TGTGCCAGCAGCTATCCCCCGGGACTAGGGGGGTACAATGAGCAGTTCTTC
>TRBD1|many|TRBJ1-1|TRBV4-1
CASSHHGTDEAFF
TGCGCCAGCAGCCATCATGGGACAGATGAAGCTTTCTTT
>NA|many|TRBJ2-2|TRBV4-1
CASSQLDMGFTGELFF
TGCGCCAGCAGCCAACTAGATATGGGGTTCACCGGGGAGCTGTTTTTT
>NA|NA|TRBJ2-7|TRBV20-1
CSARQDPSYEQYF
TGCAGTGCGAGACAGGACCCCTCCTACGAGCAGTACTTC
>NA|many|TRBJ1-6|TRBV28
CASSLTGASPLHF
TGTGCCAGCAGTTTGACTGGGGCCTCACCCCTCCACTTT
>NA|many|TRBJ1-2|TRBV5-1
CASSFVRANYGYTF
TGCGCCAGCAGCTTCGTCCGAGCTAACTATGGCTACACCTTC
>NA|many|TRBJ2-5|TRBV7-9
CASSSNSGVGETQYF
TGTGCCAGCAGCTCTAACTCAGGGGTCGGTGAGACCCAGTACTTC
>NA|many|TRBJ2-2|TRBV10-1
CASSDAAAPNTGELFF
TGCGCCAGCAGTGATGCGGCAGCGCCGAACACCGGGGAGCTGTTTTTT
>NA|NA|TRBJ2-2|TRBV7-6
CASSLSINTGELFF
TGTGCCAGCAGCTTGAGCATTAACACCGGGGAGCTGTTTTTT
>NA|many|TRBJ1-6|TRBV5-8
CASSLAWSGYNSPLHF
TGTGCCAGCAGCTTGGCCTGGTCGGGGTATAATTCACCCCTCCACTTT
>TRBD1|many|TRBJ1-2|TRBV3-1
CASRPWTGGFGYTF
TGTGCCAGCAGACCTTGGACAGGGGGCTTTGGCTACACCTTC
>TRBD2|NA|TRBJ2-5|TRBV14
CSRNRLAGRETQYF
TGTTCCAGAAACAGACTAGCGGGAAGGGAGACCCAGTACTTC
>NA|many|TRBJ2-2|TRBV30
CAWSVKPPLAGELFF
TGTGCCTGGAGTGTAAAACCCCCGCTGGCCGGGGAGCTGTTTTTT
>TRBD2|NA|TRBJ2-1|TRBV7-9
CASSLLKLAGYNEQFF
TGTGCCAGCAGCTTATTGAAACTAGCGGGCTACAATGAGCAGTTCTTC
>TRBD2|many|TRBJ2-1|TRBV30
CAWSPRNSGNIGLNEQFF
TGTGCCTGGAGTCCCCGGAATAGCGGGAATATCGGATTAAATGAGCAGTTCTTC
>TRBD2|NA|TRBJ2-7|TRBV28
CASNPTVRTSGGGYEQYF
TGTGCCAGCAACCCAACGGTGAGGACTAGCGGGGGCGGCTACGAGCAGTACTTC
>TRBD1|many|TRBJ2-1|TRBV7-2
CASSLTGGWPIHYNEQFF
TGTGCCAGCAGCTTGACAGGGGGATGGCCTATTCACTACAATGAGCAGTTCTTC
>NA|once|TRBJ2-5|TRBV20-1
CSASRDDLQETQYF
TGCAGTGCTAGCCGGGACGATTTACAAGAGACCCAGTACTTC
>TRBD1|many|TRBJ2-2|TRBV28
CASRIAGGQGAGELFF
TGTGCCAGCAGAATCGCCGGGGGACAGGGGGCCGGGGAGCTGTTTTTT
>TRBD1|many|TRBJ1-1|TRBV20-1
CSARPGQGGYTEAFF
TGCAGTGCTAGGCCCGGACAGGGCGGATACACTGAAGCTTTCTTT
>TRBD2|few|TRBJ2-3|TRBV4-1
CASSRTSGGRGTDTQYF
TGCGCCAGCAGCCGGACTAGCGGGGGGCGGGGCACAGATACGCAGTATTTT
>NA|many|TRBJ2-2|TRBV20-1
CSASPPNTGELFF
TGCAGTGCTAGCCCACCGAACACCGGGGAGCTGTTTTTT
>NA|many|TRBJ2-7|TRBV27
CASSLRTEGTYEQYF
TGTGCCAGCAGTTTACGGACCGAGGGAACCTACGAGCAGTACTTC
>NA|many|TRBJ2-4|TRBV7-8
CASSVGGVTLAKNIQYF
TGTGCCAGCAGCGTGGGGGGAGTGACTTTAGCCAAAAACATTCAGTACTTC
>TRBD2|NA|TRBJ2-1|TRBV20-1
CSAGLAGVGDEQFF
TGCAGTGCTGGACTAGCGGGAGTCGGCGATGAGCAGTTCTTC
>TRBD2|once|TRBJ2-1|TRBV5-4
CASSVDTSGSPSYNEQFF
TGTGCCAGCAGCGTTGATACTAGCGGGAGCCCTTCCTACAATGAGCAGTTCTTC
>TRBD1|many|TRBJ1-2|TRBV3-1
CASSPRTGRNYGYTF
TGTGCCAGCAGCCCCAGGACAGGAAGGAACTATGGCTACACCTTC
>TRBD2|few|TRBJ2-3|TRBV7-9
CAPDGDYKTDTQYF
TGTGCCCCCGACGGGGACTACAAAACAGATACGCAGTATTTT
>TRBD2|many|TRBJ2-1|TRBV10-3
CAISEGSSGSDEQFF
TGTGCCATCAGTGAGGGGTCTAGCGGGAGCGATGAGCAGTTCTTC
>NA|many|TRBJ2-7|TRBV11-2
CASSLNGPLYEQYF
TGTGCCAGCAGCTTAAATGGGCCCCTCTACGAGCAGTACTTC
>TRBD2|many|TRBJ2-1|TRBV10-3
CATRTSGSDEQFF
TGTGCCACAAGGACTAGCGGGAGCGATGAGCAGTTCTTC
>NA|many|TRBJ1-2|TRBV10-3
CAISESRGGDYGYTF
TGTGCCATCAGTGAGTCGCGTGGCGGAGACTATGGCTACACCTTC
>NA|many|TRBJ1-2|TRBV5-1
CASSSPGVGDGYGYTF
TGCGCCAGCAGCTCCCCGGGGGTCGGGGATGGGTATGGCTACACCTTC
>NA|many|TRBJ2-6|TRBV2
CASSWVSGANVLTF
TGTGCCAGCAGCTGGGTCTCTGGGGCCAACGTCCTGACTTTC
>NA|many|TRBJ2-7|TRBV19
CASSPNPLAAYEQYF
TGTGCCAGTAGTCCCAACCCCTTGGCCGCCTACGAGCAGTACTTC
>NA|many|TRBJ1-1|TRBV20-1
CSPREGGSGTEAFF
TGCAGTCCTCGCGAGGGGGGATCGGGCACTGAAGCTTTCTTT
>NA|many|TRBJ1-2|TRBV24-1
CATSERTRLHGYTF
TGTGCCACCAGTGAACGTACTAGACTCCATGGCTACACCTTC
>TRBD1|many|TRBJ1-2|TRBV29-1
CSVIFTGDAFYGYTF
TGCAGCGTTATTTTTACAGGGGATGCATTCTATGGCTACACCTTC
>NA|many|TRBJ2-1|TRBV15
CATSRDYGTLYNEQFF
TGTGCCACCAGCAGAGATTACGGGACTCTATACAATGAGCAGTTCTTC
>NA|many|TRBJ2-5|TRBV11-3
CASSLMTEETQYF
TGTGCCAGCAGCTTAATGACAGAAGAGACCCAGTACTTC
>NA|few|TRBJ2-3|TRBV19
CASSIEGADTQYF
TGTGCCAGTAGTATCGAGGGGGCAGATACGCAGTATTTT
>NA|many|TRBJ2-3|TRBV5-1
CASSLDRAPDTQYF
TGCGCCAGCAGCTTGGACAGGGCCCCAGATACGCAGTATTTT
>NA|few|TRBJ2-1|TRBV28
CASTNRGTDEQFF
TGTGCCAGCACCAATCGGGGGACGGATGAGCAGTTCTTC
>NA|many|TRBJ1-1|TRBV3-1
CASSRRLADTEAFF
TGTGCCAGCAGCCGACGACTTGCGGACACTGAAGCTTTCTTT
>TRBD1|many|TRBJ1-2|TRBV28
CASSFPGDSTNYGYTF
TGTGCCAGCAGTTTCCCGGGGGACAGTACTAACTATGGCTACACCTTC
>NA|many|TRBJ2-2|TRBV7-9
CASSLDLQATGELFF
TGTGCCAGCAGCTTGGATCTACAGGCGACCGGGGAGCTGTTTTTT
>TRBD2|many|TRBJ2-3|TRBV30
CAWRTSGRGRSTDTQYF
TGTGCCTGGAGGACTAGCGGGAGGGGTCGGAGCACAGATACGCAGTATTTT